Following are 16 T cell receptor beta chains from one sample sequenced in a study of blood T cell repertoires in COVID-19. Produced via immunoSEQ multiplex PCR; TCRdb's table is partial and in-frame only. Counted here are 200,000 or so clones, around four fifths occurring once; the ten biggest clones make up roughly 4.6%. Sequenced input: peripheral blood. These receptors all come from a woman aged 55-69 years who had recovered from COVID-19.

This rearrangement joins TRBV6-5 to TRBJ2-7; D is perhaps TRBD2 (5 bases). Germline CDR1 is MNHEY and CDR2 is SVGAGI. CDR3 size: 16 residues. The ends were cut back, 0 bases at V and 2 bases at J, with 14 bases in the middle. CDR3 loop: CASSYSIGVLAYEQYF. The DNA of the CDR3 is TGTGCCAGCAGTTACTCGATCGGGGTTCTCGCCTACGAGCAGTACTTC.

This clone was detected only a few times. The chain combines TRBV5-1 with TRBJ2-3; possible D gene TRBD2, 7 bases. The V end lost 4 bases, the J end lost 3 bases, and 15 bases lay between the germline ends. This CDR3 contains 15 residues. The germline V gene encodes CDR1 SGHRS and CDR2 YFSETQ. The CDR3 spells CASSSGTSYTDTQYF. For the CDR3, the DNA is TGCGCCAGCAGCAGCGGGACATCTTATACAGATACGCAGTATTTT. Full variable domain (rest looked up from reference TRBV5-1 and TRBJ2-3): KAGVTQTPRYLIKTRGQQVTLSCSPISGHRSVSWYQQTPGQGLQFLFEYFSETQRNKGNFPGRFSGRQFSNSRSEMNVSTLELGDSALYLCASSSGTSYTDTQYFGPGTRLTVL.

This chain uses TRBV19 with TRBJ1-5, with a tentative D call TRBD1 (6 bases). Trimming took 4 bases from V and 6 from J, leaving 10 bases between them. The CDR3 extends over 13 amino acids. Germline V lookup: CDR1 LNHDA, CDR2 SQIVND (reference sequence). The CDR3 DNA is TGTGCCAGTAGTACAGGGGTTACTCAGCCCCAGCATTTT. Translating gives CASSTGVTQPQHF. Full variable domain (missing parts from reference TRBV19 and TRBJ1-5): DGGITQSPKYLFRKEGQNVTLSCEQNLNHDAMYWYRQDPGQGLRLIYYSQIVNDFQKGDIAEGYSVSREKKESFPLTVTSAQKNPTAFYLCASSTGVTQPQHFGDGTRLSIL.

The chain carries TRBV10-1 and TRBJ2-1, with D possibly being TRBD1 (7 bases). Germline CDR1 WNHNN, CDR2 SYGVQD (reference sequence). The CDR3 is 15 residues long. Trimming left V 3 bases short and J 4 bases short, with 13 bases between. CDR3 DNA sequence: TGCGCCAGCAGTGACGACAGGGCGGGATACAATGAGCAGTTCTTC. Amino acid sequence: CASSDDRAGYNEQFF.

The chain recombines TRBV29-1 with TRBJ2-2; TRBD1 matches at 7 bases. The germline V gene has CDR1 SQVTM and CDR2 ANQGSEA. V shed 6 bases, J shed 5 bases, and the junction held 12 bases outside the gene matches. The CDR3 consists of 15 residues. The CDR3, as DNA: TGCAGCGTGGGACGACAGGGCATTCGTACCGGGGAGCTGTTTTTT. The encoded protein is CSVGRQGIRTGELFF.

The chain carries TRBV5-6 and TRBJ2-4; tentatively, D is TRBD2 (5 bases). Germline V gene sequence: CDR1 SGHDT, CDR2 YYEEEE. The CDR3 is made up of 16 amino acids. Deletions cut 1 base from V and 7 bases from J, with 18 bases between. The CDR3 DNA is TGTGCCAGCAGCTTGACTGTAGGGTTACTAGGGAACATTCAGTACTTC. It yields the protein CASSLTVGLLGNIQYF.

The rearrangement links TRBV6-1 to TRBJ1-5, with TRBD1 matching 8 bases. CDR3 length: 17 amino acids. The V and J ends lost 4 bases and 0 bases, in that order; junction bases with no gene match: 8. The germline CDR1 and CDR2 sequences are MNHNS and SASEGT. The DNA of the CDR3 is TGTGCCAGCAGTGGTACCCGACAGGGGCCTAGCAATCAGCCCCAGCATTTT. It codes for CASSGTRQGPSNQPQHF.

The chain couples TRBV18 to TRBJ1-5; weak D call: TRBD1 (5 bases). This CDR3 has 13 residues. Germline CDR1 and CDR2: KGHSH and LQKENI. The ends were cut back, 5 bases at V and 5 bases at J, with 10 bases in the middle. The CDR3: CASSDIRDQPQHF. The CDR3 DNA is TGTGCCAGCTCAGACATCAGGGATCAGCCCCAGCATTTT.

This clone was observed a few times. This chain joins TRBV15 and TRBJ2-3, with TRBD2 identical over 8 bases. The CDR3 is made up of 15 amino acids. Per the germline V gene, CDR1 is LNHNV and CDR2 is YYDKDF (reference sequence). Germline trimming cut 8 bases from V and 2 bases from J; bases unmatched to any gene: 9. CDR3 DNA sequence: TGTGCCACCGGGTCGGGGGGGCCCTCCACAGATACGCAGTATTTT. Its translation: CATGSGGPSTDTQYF.

This clone turned up a few times. The CDR3 region is CASRRRGGSNEKLFF. The CDR3 nucleotides read TGCGCCAGCAGGCGGAGGGGAGGAAGTAATGAAAAACTGTTTTTT. The chain recombines TRBV23-1 with TRBJ1-4; the D gene is possibly TRBD1 (5 bases). TRBV23-1 is an ORF, with its function uncertain. This CDR3 contains 15 residues. V lost 6 bases, J lost 4 bases, and 15 bases lay in between.

The chain is built from TRBV5-1 and TRBJ2-1, with TRBD2 matching 9 bases. The V gene's germline CDR1 is SGHRS and CDR2 YFSETQ. The CDR3 length is 15 residues. The V segment lost 4 bases and the J segment 4 bases; nucleotides outside the gene matches: 6. The CDR3 DNA reads as TGCGCCAGCAGCCCCCGGCTAGCGGGGTACAATGAGCAGTTCTTC. It yields the protein CASSPRLAGYNEQFF.

The rearrangement links TRBV7-9 to TRBJ2-3, with 7 bases fitting TRBD2. CDR1 is SEHNR, CDR2 FQNEAQ, per germline (reference sequence). After removal of 6 bases from V and 0 bases from J, the junction contained 6 bases not matched to a gene. This CDR3 is built from 15 residues. The CDR3 protein is CASRLGGRSTDTQYF. The DNA for the CDR3 is TGTGCCAGCAGGCTGGGCGGGAGAAGCACAGATACGCAGTATTTT.

The chain combines TRBV13 with TRBJ2-3; tentatively, D is TRBD2 (6 bases). The CDR3 contains 16 residues. The germline gives CDR1 PRHDT, CDR2 FYEKMQ (reference sequence). V gave up 5 bases and J gave up 3 bases, with 18 bases separating them. The chain's CDR3 is CASSLDGGYGTDTQYF. The CDR3 DNA reads TGTGCCAGCAGCCTAGATGGGGGGTACGGGACAGATACGCAGTATTTT. The variable domain in full, completed from reference TRBV13 and TRBJ2-3, reads AAGVIQSPRHLIKEKRETATLKCYPIPRHDTVYWYQQGPGQDPQFLISFYEKMQSDKGSIPDRFSAQQFSDYHSELNMSSLELGDSALYFCASSLDGGYGTDTQYFGPGTRLTVL.

The V gene is TRBV7-8, the J gene TRBJ2-5; D gene unclear. Germline CDR1 is SGHVS and CDR2 is FQNEAQ. The CDR3 has 13 amino acids. V shed 4 bases and J shed 4 bases, with 10 bases lying between them. For the CDR3, the DNA is TGTGCCAGCAGCTCCGACTGGTCAGAGACCCAGTACTTC. Its protein is CASSSDWSETQYF.

This clone was observed a handful of times. This chain uses TRBV2 with TRBJ1-6, with TRBD1 identical over 10 bases. Trimming at V came to 5 bases and at J to 9 bases, leaving 4 bases not matched to a gene. CDR1 and CDR2 from the germline V gene are SNHLY and FYNNEI. The CDR3 is made up of 14 amino acids. CDR3 nucleotide sequence: TGTGCCAGCAGTAGGGACAGGGGTGGTTCACCCCTCCACTTT. Translating gives CASSRDRGGSPLHF.

The chain is built from TRBV7-8 and TRBJ2-1, with a weak D call TRBD2 (6 bases). The CDR3 spans 13 residues. V lost 1 base, J lost 7 bases, and 8 bases lay in between. Looked up from germline, CDR1 is SGHVS and CDR2 is FQNEAQ. CDR3 residues: CASSLEGLNEQFF. The CDR3 DNA reads as TGTGCCAGCAGCTTAGAGGGACTTAATGAGCAGTTCTTC.